This T cell receptor (beta chain) is drawn from a study of blood T cell repertoires in COVID-19. About the research overall: Sites in the United States, Italy and Spain provided acute and convalescent COVID-19 samples.

Everyone who took part was about 18 to 89 years old, and they came from about two dozen US areas. Two negative PCRs, clearance, or symptom resolution had been documented for recovered Cohort 3 donors. Original processing notes: Counts of nucleated cells, estimated from reference gene primer amplification, were obtained. TCRdb's table, derived via immunoSEQ multiplex PCR, lists solely in-frame clones and lacks some. That table supplies the V and J calls and clone size; D and trimming were determined from the DNA. The sample lists around 270,000 clones, 70% to 90% occurring once. CDR3 size: 14 residues. Trimming cost V 7 bases and J 4 bases, with 16 bases left between them. Germline CDR1 SNHLY, CDR2 FYNNEI.

The TCR originated in a woman in her twenties or thirties who had recovered from COVID-19. Sequenced material: PBMCs or T cells enriched from blood (not recorded which). The chain carries TRBV2 and TRBJ1-1; D perhaps matches TRBD1 (5 bases). The CDR3 is CASNGGGEGTEAFF. As DNA, the CDR3 is TGTGCCAGCAATGGGGGGGGTGAGGGCACTGAAGCTTTCTTT.